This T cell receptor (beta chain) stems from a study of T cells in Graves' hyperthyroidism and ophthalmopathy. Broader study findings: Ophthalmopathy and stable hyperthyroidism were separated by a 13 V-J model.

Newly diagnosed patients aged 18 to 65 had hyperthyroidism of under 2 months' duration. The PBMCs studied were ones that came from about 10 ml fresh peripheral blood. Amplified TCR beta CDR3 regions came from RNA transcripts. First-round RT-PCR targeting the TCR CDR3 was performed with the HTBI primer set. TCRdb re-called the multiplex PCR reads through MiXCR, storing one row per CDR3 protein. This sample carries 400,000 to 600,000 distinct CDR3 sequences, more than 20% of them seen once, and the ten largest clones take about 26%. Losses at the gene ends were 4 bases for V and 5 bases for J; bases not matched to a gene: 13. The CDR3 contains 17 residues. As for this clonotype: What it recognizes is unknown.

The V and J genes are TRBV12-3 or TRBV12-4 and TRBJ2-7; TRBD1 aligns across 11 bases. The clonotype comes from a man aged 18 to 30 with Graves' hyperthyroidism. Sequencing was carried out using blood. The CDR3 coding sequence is TGTGCCAGCAGTTCGTCCTCCGCGGGACAGGGGGTGAACGAGCAGTACTTC. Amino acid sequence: CASSSSSAGQGVNEQYF.